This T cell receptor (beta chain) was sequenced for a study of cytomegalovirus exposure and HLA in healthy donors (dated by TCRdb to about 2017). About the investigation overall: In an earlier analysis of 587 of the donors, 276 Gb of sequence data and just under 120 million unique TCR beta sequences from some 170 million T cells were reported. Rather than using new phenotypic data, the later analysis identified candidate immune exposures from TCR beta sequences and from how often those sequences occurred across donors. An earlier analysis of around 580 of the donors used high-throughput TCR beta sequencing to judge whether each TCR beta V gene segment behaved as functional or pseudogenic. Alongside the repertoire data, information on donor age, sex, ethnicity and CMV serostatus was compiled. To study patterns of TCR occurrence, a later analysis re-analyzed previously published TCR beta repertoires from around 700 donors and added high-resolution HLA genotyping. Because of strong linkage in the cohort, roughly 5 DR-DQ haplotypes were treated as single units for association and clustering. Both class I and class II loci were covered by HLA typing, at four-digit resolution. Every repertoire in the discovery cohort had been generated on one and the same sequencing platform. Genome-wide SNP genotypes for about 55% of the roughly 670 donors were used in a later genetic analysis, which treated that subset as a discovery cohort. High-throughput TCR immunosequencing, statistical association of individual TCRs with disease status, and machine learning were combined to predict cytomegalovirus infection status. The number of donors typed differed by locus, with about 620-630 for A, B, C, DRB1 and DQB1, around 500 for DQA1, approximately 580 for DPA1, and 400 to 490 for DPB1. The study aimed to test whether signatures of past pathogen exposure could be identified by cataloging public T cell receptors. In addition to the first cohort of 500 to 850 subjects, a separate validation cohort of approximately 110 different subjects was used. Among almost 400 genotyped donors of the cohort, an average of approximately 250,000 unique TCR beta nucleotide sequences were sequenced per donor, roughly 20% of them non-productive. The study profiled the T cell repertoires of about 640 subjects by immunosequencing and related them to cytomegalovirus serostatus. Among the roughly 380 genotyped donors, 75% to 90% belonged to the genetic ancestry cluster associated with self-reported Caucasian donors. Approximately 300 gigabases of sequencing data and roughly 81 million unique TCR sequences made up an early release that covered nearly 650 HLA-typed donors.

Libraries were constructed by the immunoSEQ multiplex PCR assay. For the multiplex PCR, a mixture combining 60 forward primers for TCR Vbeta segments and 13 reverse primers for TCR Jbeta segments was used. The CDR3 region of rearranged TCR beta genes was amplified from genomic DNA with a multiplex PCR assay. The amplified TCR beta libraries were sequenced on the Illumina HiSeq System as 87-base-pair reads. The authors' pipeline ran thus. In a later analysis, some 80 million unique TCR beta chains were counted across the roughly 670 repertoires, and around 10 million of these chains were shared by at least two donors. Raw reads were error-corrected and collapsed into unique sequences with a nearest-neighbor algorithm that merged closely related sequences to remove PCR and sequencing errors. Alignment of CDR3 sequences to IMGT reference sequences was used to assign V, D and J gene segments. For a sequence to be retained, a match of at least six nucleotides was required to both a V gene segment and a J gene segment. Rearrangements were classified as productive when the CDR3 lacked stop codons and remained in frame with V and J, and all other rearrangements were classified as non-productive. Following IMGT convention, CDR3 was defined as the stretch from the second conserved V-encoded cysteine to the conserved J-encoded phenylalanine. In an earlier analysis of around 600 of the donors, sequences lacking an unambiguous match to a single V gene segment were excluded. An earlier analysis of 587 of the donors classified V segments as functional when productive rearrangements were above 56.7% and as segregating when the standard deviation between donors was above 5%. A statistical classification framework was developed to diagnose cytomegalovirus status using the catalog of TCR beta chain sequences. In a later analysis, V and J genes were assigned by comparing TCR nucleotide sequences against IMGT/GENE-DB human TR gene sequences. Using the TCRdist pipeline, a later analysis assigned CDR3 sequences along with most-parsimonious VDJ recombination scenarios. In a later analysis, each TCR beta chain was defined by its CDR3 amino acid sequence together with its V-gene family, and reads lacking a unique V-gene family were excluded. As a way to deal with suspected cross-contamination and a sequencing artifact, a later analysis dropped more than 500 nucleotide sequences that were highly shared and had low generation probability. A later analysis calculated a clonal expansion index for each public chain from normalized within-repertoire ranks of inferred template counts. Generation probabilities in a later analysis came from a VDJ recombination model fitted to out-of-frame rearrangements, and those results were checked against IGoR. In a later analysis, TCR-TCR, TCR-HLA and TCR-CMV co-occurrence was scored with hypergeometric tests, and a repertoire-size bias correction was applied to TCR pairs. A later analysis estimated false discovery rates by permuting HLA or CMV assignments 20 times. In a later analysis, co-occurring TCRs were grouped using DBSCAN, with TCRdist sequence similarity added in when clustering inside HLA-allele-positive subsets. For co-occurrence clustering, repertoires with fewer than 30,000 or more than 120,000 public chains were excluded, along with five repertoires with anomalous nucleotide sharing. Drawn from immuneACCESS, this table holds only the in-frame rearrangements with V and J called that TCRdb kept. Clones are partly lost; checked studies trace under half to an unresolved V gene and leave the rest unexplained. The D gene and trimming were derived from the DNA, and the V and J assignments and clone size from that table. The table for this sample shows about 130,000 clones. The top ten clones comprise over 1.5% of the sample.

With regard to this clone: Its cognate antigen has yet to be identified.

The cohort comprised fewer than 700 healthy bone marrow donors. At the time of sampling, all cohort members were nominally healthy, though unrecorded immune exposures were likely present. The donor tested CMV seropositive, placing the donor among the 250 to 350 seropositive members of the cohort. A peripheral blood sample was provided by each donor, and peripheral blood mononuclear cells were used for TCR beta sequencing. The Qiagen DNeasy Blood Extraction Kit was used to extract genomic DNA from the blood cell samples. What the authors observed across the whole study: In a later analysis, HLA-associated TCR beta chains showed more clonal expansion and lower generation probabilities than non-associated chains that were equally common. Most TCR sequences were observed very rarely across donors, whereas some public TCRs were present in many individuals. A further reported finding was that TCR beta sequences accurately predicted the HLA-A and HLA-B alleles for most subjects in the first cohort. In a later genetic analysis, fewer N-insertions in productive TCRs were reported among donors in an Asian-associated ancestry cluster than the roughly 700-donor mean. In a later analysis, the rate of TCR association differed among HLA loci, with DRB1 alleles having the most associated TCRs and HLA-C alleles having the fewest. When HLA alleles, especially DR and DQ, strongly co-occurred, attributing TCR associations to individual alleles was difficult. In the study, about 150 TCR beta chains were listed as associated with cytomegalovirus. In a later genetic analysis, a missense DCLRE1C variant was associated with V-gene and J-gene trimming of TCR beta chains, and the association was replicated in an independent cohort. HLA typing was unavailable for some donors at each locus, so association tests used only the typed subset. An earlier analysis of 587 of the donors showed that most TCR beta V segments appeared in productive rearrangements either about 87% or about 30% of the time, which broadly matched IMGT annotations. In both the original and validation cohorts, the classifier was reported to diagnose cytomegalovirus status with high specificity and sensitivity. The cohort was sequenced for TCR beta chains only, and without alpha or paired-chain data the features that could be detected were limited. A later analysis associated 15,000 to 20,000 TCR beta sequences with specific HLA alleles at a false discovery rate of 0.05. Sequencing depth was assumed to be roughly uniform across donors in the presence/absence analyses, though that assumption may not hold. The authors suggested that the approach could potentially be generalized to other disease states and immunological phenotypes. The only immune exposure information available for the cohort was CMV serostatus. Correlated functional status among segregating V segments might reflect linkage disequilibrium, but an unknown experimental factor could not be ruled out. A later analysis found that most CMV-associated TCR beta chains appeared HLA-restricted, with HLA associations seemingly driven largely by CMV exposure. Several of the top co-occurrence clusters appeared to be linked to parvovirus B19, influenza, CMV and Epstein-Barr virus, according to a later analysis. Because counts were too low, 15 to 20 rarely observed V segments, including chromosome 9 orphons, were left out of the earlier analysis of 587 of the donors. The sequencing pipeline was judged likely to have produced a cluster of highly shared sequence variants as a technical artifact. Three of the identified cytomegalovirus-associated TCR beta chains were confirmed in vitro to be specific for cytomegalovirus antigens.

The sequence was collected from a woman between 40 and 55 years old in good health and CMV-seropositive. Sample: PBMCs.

For the CDR3, the sequence is CASSSRQGHYEQYF. The sequenced DNA is TGCGCCAGCAGCTCGAGACAGGGTCACTACGAGCAGTACTTC. The chain was built from TRBV5-1 and TRBJ2-7, and 7 junction bases match TRBD1. Trimming accounts for 3 bases at V and 3 bases at J, while the number of junction bases matched to no gene is 6. The CDR3 runs 14 amino acids, cysteine and phenylalanine included. Of all the DNA, just the CDR3 is kept, 42 bases in frame from base 1. Via the germline V gene, CDR1 is SGHRS and CDR2 YFSETQ.